One TCR beta chain is described in this entry. As yet, its antigen is unknown. These data come from a study of blood T cells in healthy people across ages. Study summary: The capture of about one barcoded beta molecule per two T cells was achieved by template switching.

The study's findings and limits: Roughly linear age-related decline in beta diversity appeared, significant by age approximately 40.

A sample-barcoded 5' primer and a J-beta primer mix were used in a second PCR of about 6 to 12 cycles. Each cDNA molecule, via a template-switch adaptor with 12 random nucleotides, was tagged. CDR3-containing paired-end reads numbering at least 2.5 million came from each sample. Using its own MiXCR run on the 5' RACE reads, TCRdb lists one record per CDR3 protein. In the table there are about 970,000 distinct CDR3 sequences, about 51% of which are singletons. The CDR3 length is 15 residues. V lost 4 bases to trimming and J lost 3 bases; unmatched junction nucleotides: 7. Germline lookup yields CDR1 LGHNA and CDR2 YSLEER.

The chain links TRBV4-3 to TRBJ2-7; 9 bases agree with TRBD2. The sequenced sample consisted of blood. The sequence was collected from a woman aged 55-69 years in good health. CDR3 bases: TGCGCCAGCAGCCCTCAGCGGGGGGTTTTCTACGAGCAGTACTTC. It is translated as CASSPQRGVFYEQYF.